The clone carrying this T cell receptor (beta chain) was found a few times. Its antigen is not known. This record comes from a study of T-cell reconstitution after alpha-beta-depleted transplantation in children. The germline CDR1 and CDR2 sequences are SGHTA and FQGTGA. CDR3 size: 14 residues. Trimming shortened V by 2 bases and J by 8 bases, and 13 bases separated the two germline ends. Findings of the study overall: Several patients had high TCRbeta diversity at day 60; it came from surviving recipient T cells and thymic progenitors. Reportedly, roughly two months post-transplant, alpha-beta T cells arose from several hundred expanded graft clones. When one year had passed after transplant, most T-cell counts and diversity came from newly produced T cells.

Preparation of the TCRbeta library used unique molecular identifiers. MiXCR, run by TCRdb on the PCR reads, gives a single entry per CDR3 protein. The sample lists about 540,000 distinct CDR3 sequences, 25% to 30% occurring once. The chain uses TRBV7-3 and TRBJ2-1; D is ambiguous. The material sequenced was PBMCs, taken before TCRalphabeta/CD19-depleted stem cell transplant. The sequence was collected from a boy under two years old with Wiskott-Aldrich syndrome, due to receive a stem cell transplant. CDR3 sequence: CASSLEFWSDEQFF. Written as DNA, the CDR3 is TGTGCCAGCAGCTTAGAATTTTGGTCCGATGAGCAGTTCTTC.